This entry concerns a single TCR beta chain. Its antigen remains unknown. Per the germline V gene, CDR1 is SGHTA and CDR2 is FQGTGA. The CDR3 consists of 15 residues. Unmatched junction bases numbered 5, after V lost 5 bases and J lost 5 bases. These data come from a study of T cell responses to AZD1222 COVID-19 vaccine. Assay used: immunoSEQ multiplex PCR; TCRdb lists only in-frame clones, some missing. The data contain 120,000 or so clones, 92% of them seen just once; the ten biggest clones take up 0.8% to 1.1%. Findings of the study overall: Repertoires were obtained solely post-peak T cell response.

The chain combines TRBV7-3 with TRBJ2-1; 11 bases match TRBD2. This clonotype was sampled from an adult in good health. Specimen: peripheral blood, collected on day 0 of AZD1222 vaccination. Here the CDR3 DNA reads TGTGCCAGCAGCCCAGGGACTAGCGGAAACAATGAGCAGTTCTTC. Protein sequence: CASSPGTSGNNEQFF.